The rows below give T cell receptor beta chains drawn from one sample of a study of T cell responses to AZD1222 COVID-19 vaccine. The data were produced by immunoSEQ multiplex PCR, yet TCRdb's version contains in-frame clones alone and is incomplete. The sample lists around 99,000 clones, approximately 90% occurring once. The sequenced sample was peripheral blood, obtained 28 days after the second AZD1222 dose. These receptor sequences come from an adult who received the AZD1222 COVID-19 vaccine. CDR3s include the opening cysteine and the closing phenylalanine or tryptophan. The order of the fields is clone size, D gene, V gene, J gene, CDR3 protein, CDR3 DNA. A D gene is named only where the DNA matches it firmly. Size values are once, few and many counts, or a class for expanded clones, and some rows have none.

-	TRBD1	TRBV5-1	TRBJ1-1	CASRRTGRPSMNTEAFF	TGCGCCAGCAGGCGGACAGGGCGGCCGAGTATGAACACTGAAGCTTTCTTT
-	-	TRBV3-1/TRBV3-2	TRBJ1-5	CASSQDLLPRPNQPQHF	TGTGCCAGCAGCCAAGATCTACTGCCCCGACCCAATCAGCCCCAGCATTTT
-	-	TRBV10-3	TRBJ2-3	CATYLGGGTDTQYF	TGTGCCACCTACCTAGGGGGTGGCACAGATACGCAGTATTTT
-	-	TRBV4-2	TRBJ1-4	CASSQWGSRDGNTRGEKLFF	TGTGCCAGCAGCCAATGGGGCTCCCGGGACGGAAACACACGGGGTGAAAAACTGTTTTTT
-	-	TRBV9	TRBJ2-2	CASSVAGTANTGELFF	TGTGCCAGCAGCGTAGCTGGGACTGCGAACACCGGGGAGCTGTTTTTT
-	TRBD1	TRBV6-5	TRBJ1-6	CASGGQYNSPLHF	TGTGCCAGTGGGGGACAGTATAATTCACCCCTCCACTTT
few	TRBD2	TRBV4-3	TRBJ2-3	CASSRERGGADTQYF	TGCGCCAGCAGCCGGGAGCGGGGGGGCGCAGATACGCAGTATTTT
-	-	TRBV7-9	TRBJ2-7	CASQGSGAYEQYF	TGTGCCAGCCAGGGGAGCGGGGCCTACGAGCAGTACTTC
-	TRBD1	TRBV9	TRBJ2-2	CASRPTGTDTGELFF	TGTGCCAGCAGGCCGACCGGGACAGACACCGGGGAGCTGTTTTTT
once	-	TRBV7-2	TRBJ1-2	CASSLEGDGYTF	TGTGCCAGCAGCCTCGAAGGGGATGGCTACACCTTC
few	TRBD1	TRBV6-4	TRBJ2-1	CASSDSTGGNEQFF	TGTGCCAGCAGTGACTCGACAGGGGGCAATGAGCAGTTCTTC
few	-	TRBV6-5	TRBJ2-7	CASSRYEQYF	TGTGCCAGCAGCCGCTACGAGCAGTACTTC
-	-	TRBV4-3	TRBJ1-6	CASSPGAGQTYNSPLHF	TGCGCCAGCAGCCCGGGGGCCGGACAGACGTATAATTCACCCCTCCACTTT
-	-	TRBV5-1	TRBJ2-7	CASSLGAISYEQYF	TGCGCCAGCAGCTTGGGGGCAATATCCTACGAGCAGTACTTC
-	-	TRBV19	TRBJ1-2	CATSDPAGITNYGYTF	TGTGCCACCTCCGACCCGGCAGGGATAACTAACTATGGCTACACCTTC
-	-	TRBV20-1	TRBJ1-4	CSASTGMTNEKLFF	TGCAGTGCTAGTACAGGGATGACTAATGAAAAACTGTTTTTT
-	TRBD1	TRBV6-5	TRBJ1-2	CASNNDRVGGYTF	TGTGCCAGCAATAATGACAGGGTTGGAGGCTACACCTTC
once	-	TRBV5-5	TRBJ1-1	CASSLERRGNTEAFF	TGTGCCAGCAGCTTGGAGCGCAGGGGGAACACTGAAGCTTTCTTT
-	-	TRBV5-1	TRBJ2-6	CASSFTGDRLSGANVLTF	TGCGCCAGCAGTTTTACAGGAGACAGGCTCTCTGGGGCCAACGTCCTGACTTTC
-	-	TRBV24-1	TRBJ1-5	CATSDRRQGGNQPQHF	TGTGCCACCAGTGACCGGCGGCAGGGAGGTAATCAGCCCCAGCATTTT
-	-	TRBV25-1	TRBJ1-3	CASSEWDLRSGNTIYF	TGTGCCAGCAGTGAATGGGACCTACGCTCTGGAAACACCATATATTTT
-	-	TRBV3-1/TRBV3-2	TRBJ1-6	CASSQETKSPLHF	TGTGCCAGCAGCCAAGAGACAAAATCACCCCTCCACTTT
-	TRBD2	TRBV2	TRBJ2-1	CASTGTSGARGEQFF	TGTGCCAGCACTGGGACTAGCGGGGCCCGTGGTGAGCAGTTCTTC
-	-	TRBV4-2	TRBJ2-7	CASSQGRVAYEQYF	TGTGCCAGCAGCCAAGGCAGGGTTGCCTACGAGCAGTACTTC
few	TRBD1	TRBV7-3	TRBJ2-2	CASRTSGQGNTGELFF	TGTGCCAGCAGGACCAGCGGACAGGGCAACACCGGGGAGCTGTTTTTT
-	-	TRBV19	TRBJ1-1	CASRNLGTEAFF	TGTGCCAGTAGAAACTTGGGCACTGAAGCTTTCTTT
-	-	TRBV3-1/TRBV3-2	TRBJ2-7	CASSQVGAYEQYF	TGTGCCAGCAGCCAAGTCGGGGCCTACGAGCAGTACTTC
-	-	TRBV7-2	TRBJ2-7	CASSLDWETEQNF	TGTGCCAGCAGCTTAGACTGGGAGACAGAGCAAAACTTC
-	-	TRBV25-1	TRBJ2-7	CASSYPVSDEQYF	TGTGCCAGCAGTTACCCCGTAAGTGACGAGCAGTACTTC
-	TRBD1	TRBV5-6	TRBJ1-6	CASSPGQDSYNSPLHF	TGTGCCAGCAGCCCGGGACAGGATTCCTATAATTCACCCCTCCACTTT
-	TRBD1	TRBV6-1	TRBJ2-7	CASSEETTGGYEQYF	TGTGCCAGCAGTGAAGAGACGACAGGGGGCTACGAGCAGTACTTC
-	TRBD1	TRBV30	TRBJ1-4	CAWDKTGGEKLFF	TGTGCCTGGGATAAGACAGGGGGGGAAAAACTGTTTTTT
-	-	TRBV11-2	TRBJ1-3	CASSLVAGGFGNTIYF	TGTGCCAGCAGCTTAGTTGCTGGGGGCTTCGGAAACACCATATATTTT
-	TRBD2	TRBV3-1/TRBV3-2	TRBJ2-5	CASSHIGGAGETQYF	TGTGCCAGCAGCCACATCGGGGGGGCCGGTGAGACCCAGTACTTC
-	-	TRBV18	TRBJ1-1	CASSLMNTEAFF	TGTGCCAGCTCACTTATGAACACTGAAGCTTTCTTT
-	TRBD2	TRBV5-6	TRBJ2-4	CASSIPRAGVFGIQYF	TGTGCCAGCAGCATCCCCCGAGCGGGGGTCTTTGGCATTCAGTACTTC